The 22 T cell receptor beta chains below come from one sample, sequenced in a study of T cells in Graves' hyperthyroidism and ophthalmopathy. From RNA transcripts, TCR beta CDR3 regions were amplified. The HTBI primer set drove a first-round RT-PCR of the TCR CDR3. Using its own MiXCR run on the multiplex PCR reads, TCRdb lists one record per CDR3 protein. Among about 210,000 distinct CDR3 sequences, more than 15% were seen once, and the ten largest hold roughly 53%. Sequencing was done on a sample of blood. The receptors derive from a middle-aged man with Graves' hyperthyroidism.

Only a few counts were recorded for this clonotype. The chain couples TRBV6-2 or TRBV6-3 to TRBJ2-2, with 12 bases that match TRBD2. Per germline, CDR1 MNHEY and CDR2 SVGEGT. With 2 bases clipped from V and 8 bases from J, the junction kept 6 bases outside the gene matches. The CDR3 loop spans 16 amino acids. CDR3 region: CASSYRLAGVPGELFF. The CDR3, as DNA: TGTGCCAGCAGTTACCGACTAGCGGGAGTTCCGGGGGAGCTGTTTTTT.

The chain has TRBV4-1 and TRBJ1-4, with a weak D call TRBD1 (5 bases). The V end lost 0 bases, the J end lost 5 bases, and 13 bases lay between the germline ends. There are 16 residues in the CDR3. CDR1 is MGHRA and CDR2 is YSYEKL in the germline V gene. CDR3 nucleotide sequence: TGCGCCAGCAGCCAAGAAGCGACAGTAGGGAATGAAAAACTGTTTTTT. Amino acid sequence: CASSQEATVGNEKLFF.

This clonotype occurred a few times. The V call is TRBV5-1, the J call TRBJ2-7; 9 bases map to TRBD1. The CDR3 spans 15 residues. Germline CDR1 reads SGHRS; CDR2 reads YFSETQ. Losses at the gene ends were 1 base for V and 2 bases for J; bases not matched to a gene: 4. The CDR3 DNA is TGCGCCAGCAGCTTGTCCGGGACAGGGACCTACGAGCAGTACTTC. Translated: CASSLSGTGTYEQYF.

Note on this clonotype: A much larger clone lies a single base off, so this may be a read error. The gene calls are TRBV12-3 or TRBV12-4 and TRBJ1-2; D remains unclear. CDR3 size: 12 residues. CDR3 residues: CTSSFNSYGYTF. The CDR3 DNA follows: TGTACCAGCAGTTTTAACAGCTATGGCTACACCTTC.

This clonotype was detected many times. The chain combines TRBV11-2 with TRBJ2-2; 8 bases are shared with TRBD1. V trimming: 2 bases; J trimming: 4 bases; junction bases outside the gene matches: 6. The CDR3 is made up of 16 amino acids. The germline V gene has CDR1 SGHAT and CDR2 FQNNGV. This CDR3 is CASSLKPGGSTGELFF. The CDR3 DNA is TGTGCCAGCAGCTTAAAACCAGGGGGCAGCACCGGGGAGCTGTTTTTT.

The rearrangement links TRBV5-6 to TRBJ2-7; 10 bases are shared with TRBD1. Germline V gene data show CDR1 as SGHDT and CDR2 as YYEEEE. V shed 6 bases and J 4 bases; nucleotides not matched to a gene: 13. This CDR3 contains 16 residues. The CDR3 is CASTIFPTGGWYEQYF. The CDR3 nucleotides are TGTGCCAGCACTATTTTTCCGACAGGGGGCTGGTACGAGCAGTACTTC.

The sample holds many counts of this clonotype. J is TRBJ1-1 and V is TRBV6-1; the D gene is possibly TRBD1 (6 bases). The CDR3 consists of 13 residues. The V end lost 5 bases, the J end lost 6 bases, and 13 bases lay between the germline ends. CDR1 and CDR2 (germline): MNHNS, SASEGT. The CDR3 here is CASSRGQEAEAFF. Here the CDR3 DNA reads TGTGCCAGCAGTCGGGGGCAAGAGGCTGAAGCTTTCTTT.

This clonotype turned up a few times. This may be a read error, as it is one base from a much larger clone. V and J are TRBV12-3 or TRBV12-4 and TRBJ2-3; the D gene is possibly TRBD2 (6 bases). The CDR3 consists of 13 residues. CDR3 sequence (DNA): TGTGCCAGCAGTTACCGGGAGAGAGATATGCAGTATTTT. Protein: CASSYRERDMQYF.

This clonotype was recorded many times. The chain is built from TRBV28 and TRBJ2-1; 9 nucleotides line up with TRBD1. Germline-derived CDR1 and CDR2 are MDHEN and SYDVKM. This CDR3 has 15 residues. V shed 6 bases, J shed 8 bases, and the junction held 11 bases outside the gene matches. The CDR3 DNA reads TGTGCCAGCAGCTCGGGACAGGGAAGGAGGCATGAGCAGTTCTTC. Translated, it gives CASSSGQGRRHEQFF.

This clonotype was seen more than once but under ten times. J is TRBJ1-6 and V is TRBV7-2; D is unresolved. Trimming left V 6 bases short and J 2 bases short, with 8 bases between. There are 14 residues in the CDR3. Per germline, CDR1 SGHTA and CDR2 FQGNSA. CDR3 protein: CASSPDAYNSPLHF. The CDR3 DNA reads TGTGCCAGCAGTCCCGACGCCTATAATTCACCCCTCCACTTT. The full variable domain, with the rest looked up from reference TRBV7-2 and TRBJ1-6, is GAGVSQSPSNKVTEKGKDVELRCDPISGHTALYWYRQSLGQGLEFLIYFQGNSAPDKSGLPSDRFSAERTGGSVSTLTIQRTQQEDSAVYLCASSPDAYNSPLHFGNGTRLTVT.

This clonotype came up many times. This rearrangement joins TRBV7-8 to TRBJ2-2, with TRBD2 matching 12 bases. The CDR3 is 17 amino acids. V trimming: 5 bases; J trimming: 8 bases; junction bases outside the gene matches: 12. CDR1 SGHVS and CDR2 FQNEAQ come from the germline V gene. The CDR3 sequence: CASSGAASGRAGGELFF. CDR3 nucleotides: TGTGCCAGCAGCGGAGCCGCTAGCGGGAGGGCAGGGGGGGAGCTGTTTTTT.

There are many counts of this clonotype. The chain is built from TRBV2 and TRBJ2-7; 7 bases are a match to TRBD1. The CDR3 has 14 residues. Germline V gives CDR1 SNHLY, CDR2 FYNNEI. Germline trimming cut 2 bases from V and 3 bases from J; bases unmatched to any gene: 4. CDR3 coding DNA: TGTGCCAGCAGTGAATGGGGACAGAACTACGAGCAGTACTTC. This gives the protein CASSEWGQNYEQYF.

In this sample, this clonotype turned up many times. This chain links TRBV29-1 with TRBJ2-7, with 12 bases lining up with TRBD1. The CDR3 extends over 12 amino acids. The junction had 3 bases not matched to a gene; V was cut back by 3 bases and J by 9 bases. Germline V CDR1 and CDR2: SQVTM, ANQGSEA. The CDR3 sequence: CSVDGTGGVQYF. CDR3 nucleotide sequence: TGCAGCGTTGACGGGACAGGGGGCGTGCAGTACTTC.

The V and J genes are TRBV7-8 and TRBJ1-5; D is unresolved. V gave up 5 bases and J gave up 4 bases, with 18 bases separating them. Looked up from germline, CDR1 is SGHVS and CDR2 is FQNEAQ. This CDR3 region has 16 residues. Here the CDR3 reads CASSLRESGMNQPQHF. CDR3 in DNA: TGTGCCAGCAGCCTACGTGAGTCGGGGATGAATCAGCCCCAGCATTTT.

This clonotype was picked up many times. This rearrangement joins TRBV12-3 or TRBV12-4 to TRBJ1-2; 10 positions agree with TRBD1. The V and J ends lost 1 base and 7 bases, in that order; junction bases with no gene match: 3. There are 14 residues in the CDR3. DNA of the CDR3: TGTGCCAGCAGTTTAGGACAGGGGGCACGTGGCTACACCTTC. This translates into CASSLGQGARGYTF.

The rearrangement uses TRBV28 and TRBJ1-2; D is uncertain. V was pared by 2 bases and J by 13 bases, with 14 bases between. The CDR3 has 12 residues. Germline-derived CDR1 and CDR2 are MDHEN and SYDVKM. The CDR3 loop reads CASSLNPQSCTF. The CDR3, as DNA: TGTGCCAGCAGTTTAAATCCGCAGTCGTGCACCTTC.

This clonotype turned up a few times. The V call is TRBV7-6, the J call TRBJ2-5, with 8 positions matching TRBD1. J was trimmed by 6 bases and V by 1 base; bases with no gene match: 10. The CDR3 sequence is 16 residues long. The germline gives CDR1 SGHVS, CDR2 FNYEAQ. The CDR3 reads CASSLVGQGSFQTQYF. The DNA of the CDR3 is TGTGCCAGCAGCTTAGTCGGACAGGGCTCGTTTCAGACCCAGTACTTC.

Many counts were recorded for this clonotype. This chain links TRBV18 with TRBJ1-1, with a tentative D call TRBD1 (6 bases). Germline V gives CDR1 KGHSH, CDR2 LQKENI. There are 13 residues in the CDR3. Trimming took 0 bases from V and 7 from J, leaving 9 bases between them. CDR3 DNA: TGTGCCAGCTCACCACCGGGGGCCAGTGAAGCTTTCTTT. Protein sequence: CASSPPGASEAFF.

As for this clonotype: A much larger clone differs by one base, so this may be a read error. The CDR3 loop is CASSPGVDTEAFF. In DNA, the CDR3 is TGTGCCAGCTCTCCGGGAGTGGACACTGAAGCTTTCTTT. The rearrangement uses TRBV18 and TRBJ1-1, with D unclear. CDR1 and CDR2 from the germline V gene are KGHSH and LQKENI. V dropped 6 bases and J dropped 3 bases, with 11 bases sitting between them. The CDR3 runs to 13 residues.

This clonotype was seen a handful of times. The J gene is TRBJ1-2, the V gene TRBV6-1; 7 nucleotides align to TRBD1. Germline assignment: CDR1 MNHNS and CDR2 SASEGT. J gave up 1 base and V 8 bases, and 7 bases lay outside the gene matches. The CDR3 sequence is 14 residues long. For the CDR3, the DNA is TGTGCCAGCGCCAGGGACAGAGATAACTATGGCTACACCTTC. Amino acid sequence: CASARDRDNYGYTF.

This clonotype has at least ten counts. The V and J genes are TRBV6-1 and TRBJ2-7; TRBD1 matches 11 bases. After removal of 3 bases from V and 5 bases from J, the junction contained 9 bases not matched to a gene. The V gene's germline CDR1 is MNHNS and CDR2 SASEGT. The CDR3 totals 16 residues. CDR3 sequence reads: CASSDLGQGAGNEQYF. Written as DNA, the CDR3 is TGTGCCAGCAGTGACCTCGGACAGGGGGCAGGGAACGAGCAGTACTTC.

This clonotype was picked up a small number of times. The chain recombines TRBV14 with TRBJ2-1; possibly TRBD1 for D (5 bases). The CDR3 extends over 17 amino acids. V lost 4 bases and J 6 bases, leaving 22 bases between the germline ends. CDR1 and CDR2 (germline): SGHDN, FVKESK. The CDR3 protein is CASSLTLRGIPSNEQFF. The CDR3 nucleotides read TGTGCCAGCAGCCTCACTCTAAGGGGCATCCCCAGCAATGAGCAGTTCTTC.